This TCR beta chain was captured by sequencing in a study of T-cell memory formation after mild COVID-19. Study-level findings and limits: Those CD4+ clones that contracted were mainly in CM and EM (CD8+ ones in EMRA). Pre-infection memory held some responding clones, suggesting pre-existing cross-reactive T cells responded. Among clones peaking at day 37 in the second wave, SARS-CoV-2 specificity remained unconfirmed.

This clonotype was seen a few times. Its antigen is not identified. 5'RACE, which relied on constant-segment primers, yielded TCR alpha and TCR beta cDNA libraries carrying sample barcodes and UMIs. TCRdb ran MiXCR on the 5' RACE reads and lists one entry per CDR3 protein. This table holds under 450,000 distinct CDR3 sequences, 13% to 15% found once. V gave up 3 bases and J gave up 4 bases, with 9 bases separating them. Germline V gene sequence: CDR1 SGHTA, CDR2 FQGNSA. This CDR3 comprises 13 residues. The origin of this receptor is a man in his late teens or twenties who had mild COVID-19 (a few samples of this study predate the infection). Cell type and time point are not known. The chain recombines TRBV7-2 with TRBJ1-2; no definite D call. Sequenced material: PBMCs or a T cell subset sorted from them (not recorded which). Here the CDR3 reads CASSFGRTYGYTF. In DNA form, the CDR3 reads TGTGCCAGCAGCTTCGGCCGGACCTATGGCTACACCTTC.